What follows describes a single T cell receptor beta chain. Its antigen is still unknown. Primers included in the PCR were 60 Vbeta and 13 Jbeta primers. Repertoires were generated with immunoSEQ multiplex PCR, while TCRdb's copy carries only in-frame clones and drops some. This sample's table has some 140,000 clones. This sample is drawn from a study of cytomegalovirus exposure and HLA in healthy donors. General study points: Cytomegalovirus association was listed for roughly 160 TCR beta chains.

The sequencing sample was made of PBMCs. This receptor was identified in a woman in her sixties or seventies in good health and CMV-seronegative.

CDR3 in amino acids: CASSSLRTGAFEDTEAFF. The CDR3 coding sequence is TGCGCCAGCAGCTCATTGAGGACAGGGGCATTTGAGGACACTGAAGCTTTCTTT. V gene TRBV5-1 combines with J gene TRBJ1-1, with 9 bases aligning to TRBD1. The V segment lost 3 bases and the J segment 3 bases; nucleotides outside the gene matches: 15. The CDR3 length is 18 residues. The V gene's germline CDR1 is SGHRS and CDR2 YFSETQ.